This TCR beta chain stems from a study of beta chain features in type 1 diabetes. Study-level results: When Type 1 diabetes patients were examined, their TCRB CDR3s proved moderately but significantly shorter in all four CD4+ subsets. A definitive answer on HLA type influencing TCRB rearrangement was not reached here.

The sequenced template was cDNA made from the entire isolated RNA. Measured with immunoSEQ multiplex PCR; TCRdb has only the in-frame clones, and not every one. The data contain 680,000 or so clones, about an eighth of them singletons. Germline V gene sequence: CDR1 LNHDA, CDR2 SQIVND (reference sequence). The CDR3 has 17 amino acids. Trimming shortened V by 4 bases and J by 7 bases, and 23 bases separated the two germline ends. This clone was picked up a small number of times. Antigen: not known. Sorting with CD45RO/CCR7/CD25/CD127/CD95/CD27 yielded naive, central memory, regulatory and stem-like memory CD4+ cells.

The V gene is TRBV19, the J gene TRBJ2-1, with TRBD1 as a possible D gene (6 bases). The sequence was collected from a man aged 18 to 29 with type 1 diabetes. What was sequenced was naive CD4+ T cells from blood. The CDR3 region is CASSRGRGQSSVNEQFF. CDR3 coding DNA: TGTGCCAGTAGTAGGGGGAGAGGACAGTCATCGGTGAATGAGCAGTTCTTC.